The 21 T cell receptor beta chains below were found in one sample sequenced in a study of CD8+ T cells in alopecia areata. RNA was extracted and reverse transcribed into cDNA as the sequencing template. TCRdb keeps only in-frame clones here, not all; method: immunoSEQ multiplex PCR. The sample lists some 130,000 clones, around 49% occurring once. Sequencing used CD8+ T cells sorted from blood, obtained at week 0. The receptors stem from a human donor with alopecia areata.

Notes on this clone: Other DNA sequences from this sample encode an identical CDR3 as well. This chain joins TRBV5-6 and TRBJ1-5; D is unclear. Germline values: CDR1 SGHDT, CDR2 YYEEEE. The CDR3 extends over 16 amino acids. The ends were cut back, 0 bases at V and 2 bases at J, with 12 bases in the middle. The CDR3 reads CASSLGAGGGNQPQHF. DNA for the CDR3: TGTGCCAGCAGCTTGGGGGCGGGAGGCGGCAATCAGCCCCAGCATTTT.

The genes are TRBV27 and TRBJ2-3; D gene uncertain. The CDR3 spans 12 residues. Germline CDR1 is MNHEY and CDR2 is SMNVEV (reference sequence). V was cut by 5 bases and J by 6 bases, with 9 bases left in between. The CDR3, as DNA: TGTGCCAGCAGTACAGCCGGGGATACGCAGTATTTT. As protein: CASSTAGDTQYF.

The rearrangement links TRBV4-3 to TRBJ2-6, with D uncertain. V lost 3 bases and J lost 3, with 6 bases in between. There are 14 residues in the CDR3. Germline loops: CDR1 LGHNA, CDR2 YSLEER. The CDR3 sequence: CASSQASGANVLTF. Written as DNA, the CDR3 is TGCGCCAGCAGCCAGGCCAGTGGGGCCAACGTCCTGACTTTC.

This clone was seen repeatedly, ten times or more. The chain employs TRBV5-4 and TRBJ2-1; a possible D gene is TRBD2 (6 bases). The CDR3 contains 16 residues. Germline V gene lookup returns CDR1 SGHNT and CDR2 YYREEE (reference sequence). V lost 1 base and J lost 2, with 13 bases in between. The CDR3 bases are TGTGCCAGCAGCTTGAGGCGGGGTAGGGCCTACAATGAGCAGTTCTTC. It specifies CASSLRRGRAYNEQFF.

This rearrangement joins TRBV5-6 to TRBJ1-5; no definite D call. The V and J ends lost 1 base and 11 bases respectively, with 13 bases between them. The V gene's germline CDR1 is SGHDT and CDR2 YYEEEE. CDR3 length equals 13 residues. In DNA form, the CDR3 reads TGTGCCAGCAGCTTGTGGCTTAGGCAAACCCAGCATTTT. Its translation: CASSLWLRQTQHF.

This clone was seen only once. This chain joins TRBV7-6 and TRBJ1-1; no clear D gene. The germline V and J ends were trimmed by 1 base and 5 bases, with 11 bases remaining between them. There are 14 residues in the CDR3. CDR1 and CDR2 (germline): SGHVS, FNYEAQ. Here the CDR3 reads CASSLGPSVTEAFF. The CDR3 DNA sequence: TGTGCCAGCAGCTTAGGCCCCTCAGTTACTGAAGCTTTCTTT.

The chain's CDR3 is CASRPSSGQANYGYTF. The CDR3 DNA is TGCGCCAGCAGACCCTCCTCTGGGCAAGCTAACTATGGCTACACCTTC. This sequence joins TRBV5-1 and TRBJ1-2; D is ambiguous. This CDR3 has 16 amino acids. V gave up 5 bases and J gave up 0 bases, with 17 bases separating them. In germline, CDR1 is SGHRS, CDR2 YFSETQ.

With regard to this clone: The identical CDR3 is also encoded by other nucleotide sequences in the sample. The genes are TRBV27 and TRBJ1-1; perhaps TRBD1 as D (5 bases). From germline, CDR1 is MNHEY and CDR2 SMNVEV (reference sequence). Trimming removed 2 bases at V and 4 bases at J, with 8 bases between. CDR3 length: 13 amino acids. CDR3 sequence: CASSLGGGTEAFF. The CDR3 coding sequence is TGTGCCAGCAGTTTAGGTGGGGGCACTGAAGCTTTCTTT.

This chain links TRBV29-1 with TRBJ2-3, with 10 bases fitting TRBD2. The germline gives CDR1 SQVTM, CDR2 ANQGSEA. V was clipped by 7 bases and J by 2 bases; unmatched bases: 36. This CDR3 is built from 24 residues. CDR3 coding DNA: TGCAGCGCCATACTAGCGGGGCGCCCAGAGCGAGTGGACTCAGGCGAGAAATTCACAGATACGCAGTATTTT. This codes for CSAILAGRPERVDSGEKFTDTQYF.

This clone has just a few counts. CDR3 protein: CSVEPRDSYEQYF. The CDR3 DNA is TGCAGCGTTGAACCTCGGGACTCCTACGAGCAGTACTTC. This sequence joins TRBV29-1 and TRBJ2-7; possible D gene TRBD2, 5 bases. The CDR3 loop spans 13 amino acids. V was trimmed by 2 bases and J by 0 bases, leaving 8 bases between them. Germline V lookup: CDR1 SQVTM, CDR2 ANQGSEA.

The DNA of the CDR3 is TGCAGCGTTGAAGATCGGGGCCGGGCAGGACGGAACTATGGCTACACCTTC. Residues: CSVEDRGRAGRNYGYTF. V gene TRBV29-1 combines with J gene TRBJ1-2; possibly TRBD1 for D (5 bases). Deletions cut 0 bases from V and 2 bases from J, with 19 bases between. Germline V CDR1 and CDR2: SQVTM, ANQGSEA. The CDR3 runs to 17 residues.

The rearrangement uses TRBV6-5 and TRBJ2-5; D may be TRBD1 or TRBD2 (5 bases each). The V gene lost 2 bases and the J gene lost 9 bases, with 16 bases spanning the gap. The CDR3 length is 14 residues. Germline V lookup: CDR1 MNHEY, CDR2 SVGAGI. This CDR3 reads CASSYGEGPEAQYF. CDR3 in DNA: TGTGCCAGCAGTTACGGCGAGGGACCGGAGGCCCAGTACTTC.

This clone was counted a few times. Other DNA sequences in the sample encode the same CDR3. CDR3: CASSLSAGAGANVLTF. CDR3 bases: TGTGCCAGCAGTTTATCGGCAGGGGCCGGGGCCAACGTCCTGACTTTC. The rearrangement links TRBV27 to TRBJ2-6; weak D call: TRBD1 (6 bases). The CDR3 contains 16 residues. V shed 0 bases and J shed 4 bases, with 10 bases lying between them. Germline V gene data show CDR1 as MNHEY and CDR2 as SMNVEV (reference sequence).

The CDR3 nucleotides read TGCAGCGTTACGGGAGGCCCACTCGACCCCTACGAGCAGTACTTC. Translation: CSVTGGPLDPYEQYF. The gene calls are TRBV29-1 and TRBJ2-7; TRBD2 matches at 7 bases. The CDR3 sequence is 15 residues long. Trimming cost V 5 bases and J 2 bases; bases outside gene matches: 12. Germline-derived CDR1 and CDR2 are SQVTM and ANQGSEA.

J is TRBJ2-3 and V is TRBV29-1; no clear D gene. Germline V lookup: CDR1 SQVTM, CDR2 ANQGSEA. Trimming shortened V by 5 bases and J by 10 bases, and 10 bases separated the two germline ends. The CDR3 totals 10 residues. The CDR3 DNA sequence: TGCAGCGTTTTACAACAATCGCAGTATTTT. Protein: CSVLQQSQYF.

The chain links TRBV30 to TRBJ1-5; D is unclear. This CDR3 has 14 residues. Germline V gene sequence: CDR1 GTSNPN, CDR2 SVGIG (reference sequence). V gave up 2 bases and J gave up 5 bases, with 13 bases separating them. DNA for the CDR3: TGTGCCTGGAGTCCAGACCCCGGGTATCAGCCCCAGCATTTT. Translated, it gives CAWSPDPGYQPQHF.

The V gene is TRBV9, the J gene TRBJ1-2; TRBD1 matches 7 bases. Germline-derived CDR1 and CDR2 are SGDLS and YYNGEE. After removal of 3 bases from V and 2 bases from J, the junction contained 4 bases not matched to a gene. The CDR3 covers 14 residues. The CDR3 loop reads CASSGGQLNYGYTF. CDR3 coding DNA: TGTGCCAGCAGCGGGGGACAGCTAAACTATGGCTACACCTTC.

The CDR3, as DNA: TGTGCCAGCAGTCCGCAGATTGATAGCACAGATACGCAGTATTTT. Amino acid sequence: CASSPQIDSTDTQYF. The chain carries TRBV27 and TRBJ2-3; unclear D gene. The V and J ends lost 5 bases and 0 bases respectively, with 12 bases between them. Germline V gene sequence: CDR1 MNHEY, CDR2 SMNVEV (reference sequence). There are 15 residues in the CDR3.

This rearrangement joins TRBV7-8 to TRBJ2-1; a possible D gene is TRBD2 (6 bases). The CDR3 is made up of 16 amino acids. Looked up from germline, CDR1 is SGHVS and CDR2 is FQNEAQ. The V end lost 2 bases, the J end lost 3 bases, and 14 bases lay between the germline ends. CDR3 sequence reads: CASSLFSGDLYNEQFF. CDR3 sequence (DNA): TGTGCCAGCAGCTTATTTTCGGGGGACCTCTACAATGAGCAGTTCTTC. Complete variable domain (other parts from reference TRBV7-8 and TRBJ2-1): GAGVSQSPRYKVAKRGQDVALRCDPISGHVSLFWYQQALGQGPEFLTYFQNEAQLDKSGLPSDRFFAERPEGSVSTLKIQRTQQEDSAVYLCASSLFSGDLYNEQFFGPGTRLTVL.

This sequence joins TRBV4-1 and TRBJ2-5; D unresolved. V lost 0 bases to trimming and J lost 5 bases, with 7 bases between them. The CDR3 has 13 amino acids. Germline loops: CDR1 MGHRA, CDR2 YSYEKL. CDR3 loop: CASSQDLTETQYF. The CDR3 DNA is TGCGCCAGCAGCCAAGACCTCACTGAGACCCAGTACTTC.

CDR3 bases: TGTGCCAGCAGCTTAGTAGGGGCAGGAAATAATGAGCAGTTCTTC. This sequence encodes CASSLVGAGNNEQFF. The V gene is TRBV7-9, the J gene TRBJ2-1, with a tentative D call TRBD1 (5 bases). The CDR3 is 15 amino acids. The ends were cut back, 1 base at V and 7 bases at J, with 14 bases in the middle. In germline, CDR1 is SEHNR, CDR2 FQNEAQ (reference sequence).